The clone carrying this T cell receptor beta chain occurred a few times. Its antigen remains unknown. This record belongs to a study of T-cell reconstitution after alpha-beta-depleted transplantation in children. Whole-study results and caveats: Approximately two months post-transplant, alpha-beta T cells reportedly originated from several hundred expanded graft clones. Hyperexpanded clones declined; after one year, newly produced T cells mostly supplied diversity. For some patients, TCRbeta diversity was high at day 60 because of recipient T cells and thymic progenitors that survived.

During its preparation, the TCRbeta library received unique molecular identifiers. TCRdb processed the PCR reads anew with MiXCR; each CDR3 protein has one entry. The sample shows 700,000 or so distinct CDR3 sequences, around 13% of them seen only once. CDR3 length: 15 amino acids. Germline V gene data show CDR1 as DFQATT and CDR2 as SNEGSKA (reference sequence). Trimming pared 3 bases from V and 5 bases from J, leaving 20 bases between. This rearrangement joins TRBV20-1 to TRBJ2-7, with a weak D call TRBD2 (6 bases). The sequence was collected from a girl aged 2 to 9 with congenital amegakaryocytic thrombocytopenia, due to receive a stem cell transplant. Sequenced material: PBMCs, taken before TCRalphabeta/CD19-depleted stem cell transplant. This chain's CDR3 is CSASLASQLGNEQYF. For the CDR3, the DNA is TGCAGTGCTAGTCTAGCGTCACAACTAGGCAACGAGCAGTACTTC.